Below, 11 T cell receptor beta chains from the same sample are listed, as sequenced in a study of blood T cell repertoires in COVID-19. Libraries were prepared by immunoSEQ multiplex PCR; TCRdb keeps only in-frame clonotypes and omits some of them. Of approximately 38,000 clones in the sample, about 79% were seen once. The sequenced material came from peripheral blood. All receptors come from a human donor with acute or convalescent COVID-19. The donor label of this sample is uncertain.

The V and J genes are TRBV5-4 and TRBJ2-7, with 10 bases aligning to TRBD2. Germline V gene data show CDR1 as SGHNT and CDR2 as YYREEE (reference sequence). CDR3 length equals 14 residues. J was trimmed by 4 bases and V by 1 base; bases with no gene match: 2. CDR3 loop: CASSLKREGYEQYF. The CDR3 DNA follows: TGTGCCAGCAGCTTGAAGCGGGAGGGGTACGAGCAGTACTTC. Filled out from reference TRBV5-4 and TRBJ2-7, the complete variable domain reads ETGVTQSPTHLIKTRGQQVTLRCSSQSGHNTVSWYQQALGQGPQFIFQYYREEENGRGNFPPRFSGLQFPNYSSELNVNALELDDSALYLCASSLKREGYEQYFGPGTRLTVT.

The V call is TRBV2, the J call TRBJ1-5; D gene uncertain. The germline V gene encodes CDR1 SNHLY and CDR2 FYNNEI. The V gene lost 0 bases and the J gene lost 7 bases, with 7 bases spanning the gap. This CDR3 is 13 amino acids long. DNA of the CDR3: TGTGCCAGCAGTGAAGCGGCGCGGCAGCCCCAGCATTTT. It encodes CASSEAARQPQHF.

This chain connects TRBV7-2 to TRBJ1-2; D uncertain. The V and J ends lost 7 bases and 6 bases respectively, with 15 bases between them. The CDR3 runs to 13 residues. From germline, CDR1 is SGHTA and CDR2 FQGNSA. CDR3 coding DNA: TGTGCCAGCAACCGGGGTCCCCAGGATGGCTACACCTTC. Translating it yields CASNRGPQDGYTF. Together with reference TRBV7-2 and TRBJ1-2, the CDR3 gives the full variable domain: GAGVSQSPSNKVTEKGKDVELRCDPISGHTALYWYRQSLGQGLEFLIYFQGNSAPDKSGLPSDRFSAERTGGSVSTLTIQRTQQEDSAVYLCASNRGPQDGYTFGSGTRLTVV.

This chain uses TRBV27 with TRBJ1-6; TRBD1 matches at 8 bases. The CDR3 is 16 residues long. The germline V gene encodes CDR1 MNHEY and CDR2 SMNVEV (reference sequence). After removal of 5 bases from V and 9 bases from J, the junction contained 12 bases not matched to a gene. CDR3: CASSPDPWTGSSPLHF. CDR3 nucleotide sequence: TGTGCCAGCAGTCCTGACCCCTGGACAGGGAGTTCACCCCTCCACTTT.

The genes are TRBV5-4 and TRBJ1-2; 8 bases agree with TRBD1. Per germline, CDR1 SGHNT and CDR2 YYREEE (reference sequence). The CDR3 extends over 14 amino acids. With 2 bases clipped from V and 2 bases from J, the junction kept 2 bases outside the gene matches. The CDR3 protein is CASSFPGGNYGYTF. CDR3 DNA sequence: TGTGCCAGCAGCTTTCCAGGGGGCAACTATGGCTACACCTTC. Filled out from reference TRBV5-4 and TRBJ1-2, the complete variable domain reads ETGVTQSPTHLIKTRGQQVTLRCSSQSGHNTVSWYQQALGQGPQFIFQYYREEENGRGNFPPRFSGLQFPNYSSELNVNALELDDSALYLCASSFPGGNYGYTFGSGTRLTVV.

This chain connects TRBV13 to TRBJ2-1; D perhaps matches TRBD1 (7 bases). The ends were cut back, 3 bases at V and 9 bases at J, with 12 bases in the middle. The germline V gene encodes CDR1 PRHDT and CDR2 FYEKMQ (reference sequence). This CDR3 is built from 13 residues. The CDR3 DNA reads as TGTGCCAGCAGCTTCACAGGGGAGGTTGAGCAGTTCTTC. It translates to CASSFTGEVEQFF. The full variable domain, completed using reference TRBV13 and TRBJ2-1, is AAGVIQSPRHLIKEKRETATLKCYPIPRHDTVYWYQQGPGQDPQFLISFYEKMQSDKGSIPDRFSAQQFSDYHSELNMSSLELGDSALYFCASSFTGEVEQFFGPGTRLTVL.

The chain is built from TRBV7-2 and TRBJ2-1; TRBD1 agrees at 9 bases. V dropped 4 bases and J dropped 9; count of bases not matched to a gene: 7. Germline CDR1 and CDR2: SGHTA and FQGNSA. The CDR3 spans 14 residues. The CDR3 region is CASSSQGATGEQFF. CDR3 sequence (DNA): TGTGCCAGCAGCTCACAGGGGGCTACGGGTGAGCAGTTCTTC. The full variable domain, in which reference TRBV7-2 and TRBJ2-1 provide the parts outside the CDR3, is GAGVSQSPSNKVTEKGKDVELRCDPISGHTALYWYRQSLGQGLEFLIYFQGNSAPDKSGLPSDRFSAERTGGSVSTLTIQRTQQEDSAVYLCASSSQGATGEQFFGPGTRLTVL.

The gene calls are TRBV4-1 and TRBJ1-4; D may be TRBD1 (6 bases). Per the germline V gene, CDR1 is MGHRA and CDR2 is YSYEKL. V lost 0 bases and J 8 bases, leaving 13 bases between the germline ends. The CDR3 is 15 residues long. This CDR3 reads CASSQDTGSDEKLFF. In DNA form, the CDR3 reads TGCGCCAGCAGCCAAGATACAGGGAGCGACGAAAAACTGTTTTTT.

This clone was detected once. V gene TRBV3-1 (or the pseudogene TRBV3-2) combines with J gene TRBJ2-5; no reliable D call. With 7 bases removed from V and 5 bases from J, the gap between germline ends came to 11 bases. This CDR3 is 12 amino acids long. Germline V gene sequence: CDR1 LGHDT, CDR2 YNNKEL (reference sequence). The CDR3 spells CASTSSGETQYF. The CDR3, as DNA: TGTGCCAGCACATCTAGTGGGGAGACCCAGTACTTC.

The sample holds one count of this clone. The chain employs TRBV5-4 and TRBJ2-7; 8 nucleotides match TRBD2. Germline assignment: CDR1 SGHNT and CDR2 YYREEE (reference sequence). This CDR3 is 16 amino acids long. The V and J ends lost 2 bases and 1 base, in that order; junction bases with no gene match: 8. The CDR3 is CASSFGGGADSYEQYF. CDR3 DNA sequence: TGTGCCAGCAGCTTCGGGGGGGGCGCTGATTCCTACGAGCAGTACTTC. The full variable domain, with the rest looked up from reference TRBV5-4 and TRBJ2-7, is ETGVTQSPTHLIKTRGQQVTLRCSSQSGHNTVSWYQQALGQGPQFIFQYYREEENGRGNFPPRFSGLQFPNYSSELNVNALELDDSALYLCASSFGGGADSYEQYFGPGTRLTVT.

The V call is TRBV6-5, the J call TRBJ1-1; a possible D gene is TRBD1 (5 bases). This CDR3 has 14 residues. The ends were cut back, 3 bases at V and 4 bases at J, with 12 bases in the middle. Germline lookup yields CDR1 MNHEY and CDR2 SVGAGI. The DNA for the CDR3 is TGTGCCAGCAGTTATTTGGGGCAGGGCACTGAAGCTTTCTTT. It translates to CASSYLGQGTEAFF.